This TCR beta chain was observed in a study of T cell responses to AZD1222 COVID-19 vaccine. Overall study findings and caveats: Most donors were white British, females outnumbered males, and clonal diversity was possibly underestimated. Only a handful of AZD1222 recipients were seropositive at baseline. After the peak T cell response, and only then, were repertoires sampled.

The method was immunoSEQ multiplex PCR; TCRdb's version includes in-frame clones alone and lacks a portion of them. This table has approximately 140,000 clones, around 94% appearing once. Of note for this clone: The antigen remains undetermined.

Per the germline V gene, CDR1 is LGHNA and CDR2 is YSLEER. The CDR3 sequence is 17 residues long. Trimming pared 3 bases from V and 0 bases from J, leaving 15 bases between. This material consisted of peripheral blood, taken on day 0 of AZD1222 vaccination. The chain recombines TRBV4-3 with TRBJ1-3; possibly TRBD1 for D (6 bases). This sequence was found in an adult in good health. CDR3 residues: CASSHQFRQVSGNTIYF. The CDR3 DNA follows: TGCGCCAGCAGCCACCAATTCCGACAGGTCTCTGGAAACACCATATATTTT.